The present TCR beta chain was sequenced within a study of a mutant IDH1 vaccine in newly diagnosed glioma (dated by TCRdb to the early 2020s). With regard to the full study: In the chemotherapy-containing groups, vaccination started alongside temozolomide cycles, whereas in patients who had radiotherapy alone it started 4-6 weeks after radiotherapy. Of the 25 to 35 patients who were treated, about 60% were male and about 40% were female, and the mean age was approximately 40 years. Before enrollment, most patients had been given radiochemotherapy with temozolomide as standard therapy, while the rest had received either radiotherapy alone or temozolomide alone. Visit V12 was the week-35 safety follow-up and visit V13 was the week-47 end of study. Longitudinal TCRB deep sequencing was performed for roughly 25 treated patients wherever samples were available for exploratory analyses. Peripheral blood was collected at six visits: V03 (baseline), V05, V07, V10, V12 and V13. Overall results and qualifications from the work: Selection of PBMC samples for TCRB deep sequencing was based on availability. It was noted by the authors that analyses of patient blood samples could not be reproduced owing to sample limitations. Pseudoprogression appeared unrelated to alterations in the top peripheral T cell clonotypes detected by TCRB sequencing. Vaccine-induced immune responses across multiple MHC alleles were detected in 93.3% of patients.

In regard to this clone: Its cognate antigen has yet to be identified. There are no base qualities to consult, and no much larger clone falls within one base.

Receptor libraries were prepared by the immunoSEQ multiplex PCR assay. The hsTCRB Kit was used according to the manufacturer's protocol to amplify rearranged TCR beta chain sequences. Sequencing of TCRB libraries was carried out on an Illumina MiSeq. The authors' pipeline ran thus. The kit vendor's proprietary platform handled demultiplexing, trimming and gene mapping. Not all clones reach the TCRdb copy of this immuneACCESS table, which keeps in-frame sequences only. Checked studies attribute under half of the gap to unresolved V genes and leave the rest unexplained. V, J and clone size are taken as reported in that table, and D and trimming were inferred from the DNA itself. The sample table records tens of thousands of clones; approximately 87% of these occur just once. Roughly 1.5% of the sample is held by the ten biggest clonotypes. The cysteine opens and the phenylalanine closes a CDR3 of 14 amino acids. This entry keeps only the CDR3 DNA: 42 bases, framed from base 1. The germline V and J ends show losses of 5 bases and 6 bases respectively, and no gene match explains 7 bases of the junction. As encoded in the germline V gene (reference sequence), CDR1 is LNHDA while CDR2 is SQIVND.

This sample's time point label indicates: week 35, safety follow-up. A 20-mer mutant IDH1 peptide at 300 micrograms in Montanide made up each vaccine dose, which was injected subcutaneously together with topical imiquimod. Eight vaccinations were administered to patients in weeks 1, 3, 5, 7, 11, 15, 19 and 23, corresponding to visits V03 through V10. Newly diagnosed WHO grade 3 or 4 IDH1-mutant astrocytomas showing loss of nuclear ATRX were present in the donors. The samples were drawn from NOA16, a multicentre, single-arm, open-label phase I trial in Germany that tested a mutant IDH1 peptide vaccine in humans for the first time. Genomic DNA for TCRB sequencing was extracted from EDTA blood using the DNeasy Blood and Tissue Kit.

The sequence came from a man between 35 and 55 years old with glioma. This sequence uses TRBV19 and TRBJ1-5, and 7 bases in between align with TRBD1. Sequencing used PBMCs, obtained from a glioma patient whose treatment included an IDH1 peptide vaccine. CDR3 sequence: CASSSKGAGQPQHF. The DNA is as follows: TGTGCCAGTAGTTCTAAGGGGGCGGGTCAGCCCCAGCATTTT.